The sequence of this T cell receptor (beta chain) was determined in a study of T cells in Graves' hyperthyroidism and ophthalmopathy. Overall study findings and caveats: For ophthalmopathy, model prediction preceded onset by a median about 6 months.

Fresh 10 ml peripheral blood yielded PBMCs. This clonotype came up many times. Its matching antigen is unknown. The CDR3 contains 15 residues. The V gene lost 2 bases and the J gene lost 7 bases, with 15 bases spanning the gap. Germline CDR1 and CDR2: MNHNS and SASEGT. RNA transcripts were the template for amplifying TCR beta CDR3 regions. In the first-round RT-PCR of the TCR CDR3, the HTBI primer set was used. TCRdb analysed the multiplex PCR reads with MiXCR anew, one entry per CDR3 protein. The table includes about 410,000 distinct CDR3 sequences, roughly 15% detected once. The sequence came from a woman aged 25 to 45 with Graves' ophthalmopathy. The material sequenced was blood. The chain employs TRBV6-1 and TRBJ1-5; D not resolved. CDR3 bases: TGTGCCAGCAGTGAATGGAGGCAGGTCACGCAGCCCCAGCATTTT. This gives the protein CASSEWRQVTQPQHF.